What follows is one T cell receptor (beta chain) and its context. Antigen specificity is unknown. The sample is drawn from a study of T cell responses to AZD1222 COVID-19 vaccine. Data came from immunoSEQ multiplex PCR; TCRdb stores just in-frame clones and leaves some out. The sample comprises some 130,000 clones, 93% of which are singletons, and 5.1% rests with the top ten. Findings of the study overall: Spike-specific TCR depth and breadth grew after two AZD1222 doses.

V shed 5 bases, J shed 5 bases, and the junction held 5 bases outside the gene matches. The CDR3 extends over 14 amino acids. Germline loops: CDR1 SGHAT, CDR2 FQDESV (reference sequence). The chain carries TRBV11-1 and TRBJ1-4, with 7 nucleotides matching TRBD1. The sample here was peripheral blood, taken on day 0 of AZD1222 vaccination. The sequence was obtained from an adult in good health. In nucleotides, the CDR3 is TGTGCCAGCAGCCAAGACAGGGACAATGAAAAACTGTTTTTT. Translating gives CASSQDRDNEKLFF. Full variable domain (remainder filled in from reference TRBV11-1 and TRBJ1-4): EAEVAQSPRYKITEKSQAVAFWCDPISGHATLYWYRQILGQGPELLVQFQDESVVDDSQLPKDRFSAERLKGVDSTLKIQPAELGDSAMYLCASSQDRDNEKLFFGSGTQLSVL.